This T cell receptor beta chain appears in the sequencing data of a study of vaccination and CD4 T cells after COVID-19. Study overall: Overlapping spike peptides served as the stimulus for the cells. These peptides came from SARS-CoV-2 and from the common cold coronaviruses HCoV-NL63, HCoV-OC43 and HCoV-229E. Study-wide findings and caveats: A median of approximately 88% of reactive clones, in convalescent patients, became evident only post-vaccination.

As for treatment: approximately nine-day PBMC culture with coronavirus spike peptide pools or control peptides (ViraFEST assay). Trimming took off 5 bases at V and 6 bases at J, with 11 bases between the two ends. The germline gives CDR1 MNHEY, CDR2 SVGEGT. CDR3 length: 12 residues. The Oncomine TCR Beta short-read assay generated sequence data from the DNA of cultured CD4+ T cells. Once CD4+ T cells had been cultured, genomic DNA was extracted from them. TCRdb ran MiXCR on the PCR reads and lists one entry per CDR3 protein. This table has 15,000 or so distinct CDR3 sequences, 48% appearing once. As concerns this clonotype: The antigen is undetermined.

Sequencing input: CD4+ T cells from blood, cultured in vitro. V usage is TRBV6-2 or TRBV6-3 and J usage is TRBJ2-7; D ambiguous. The receptor comes from a human donor who had recovered from COVID-19. CDR3 nucleotide sequence: TGTGCCAGCAGTCCCCGAAACGCCGAGCAGTACTTC. This gives the protein CASSPRNAEQYF.